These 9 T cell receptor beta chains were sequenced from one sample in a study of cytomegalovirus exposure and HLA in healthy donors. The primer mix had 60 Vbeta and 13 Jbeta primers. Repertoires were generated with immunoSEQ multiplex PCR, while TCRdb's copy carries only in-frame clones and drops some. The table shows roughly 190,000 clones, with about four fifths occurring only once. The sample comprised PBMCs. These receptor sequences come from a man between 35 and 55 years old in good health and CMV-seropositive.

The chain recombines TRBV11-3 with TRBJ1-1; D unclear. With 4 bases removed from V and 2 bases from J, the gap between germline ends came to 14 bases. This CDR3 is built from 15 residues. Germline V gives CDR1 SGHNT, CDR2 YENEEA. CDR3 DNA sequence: TGTGCCAGCAGCTCGCTCAGTGGCCGAAACACTGAAGCTTTCTTT. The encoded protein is CASSSLSGRNTEAFF.

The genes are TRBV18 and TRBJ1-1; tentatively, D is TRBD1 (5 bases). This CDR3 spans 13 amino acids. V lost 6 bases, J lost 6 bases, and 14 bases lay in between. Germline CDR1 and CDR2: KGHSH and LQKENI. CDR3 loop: CASSPGRGAEAFF. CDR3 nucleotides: TGTGCCAGCTCTCCGGGTAGGGGCGCTGAAGCTTTCTTT.

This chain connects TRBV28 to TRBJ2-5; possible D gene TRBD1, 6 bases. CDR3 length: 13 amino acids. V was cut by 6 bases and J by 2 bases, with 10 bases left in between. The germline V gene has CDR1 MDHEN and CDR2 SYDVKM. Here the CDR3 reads CASRKQGQETQYF. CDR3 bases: TGTGCCAGCAGAAAACAGGGTCAAGAGACCCAGTACTTC.

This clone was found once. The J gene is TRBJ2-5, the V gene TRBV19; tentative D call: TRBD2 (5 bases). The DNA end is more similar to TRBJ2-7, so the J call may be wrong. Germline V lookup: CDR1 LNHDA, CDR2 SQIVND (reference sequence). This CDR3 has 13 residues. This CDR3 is CASSTGSSYEQYF. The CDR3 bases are TGTGCCAGTAGTACGGGAAGCTCCTACGAGCAGTACTTC.

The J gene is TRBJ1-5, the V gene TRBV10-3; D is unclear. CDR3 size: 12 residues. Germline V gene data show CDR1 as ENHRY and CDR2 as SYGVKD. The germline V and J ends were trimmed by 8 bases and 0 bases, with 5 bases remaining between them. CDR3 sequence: CAIGFSNQPQHF. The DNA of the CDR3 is TGTGCCATCGGCTTTAGCAATCAGCCCCAGCATTTT.

This CDR3 is CSVGDTDNSPLHF. CDR3 DNA: TGCAGCGTTGGTGACACCGATAATTCACCCCTCCACTTT. This chain uses TRBV29-1 with TRBJ1-6; no clear D. The CDR3 consists of 13 residues. V dropped 4 bases and J dropped 5 bases, with 9 bases sitting between them. Germline V lookup: CDR1 SQVTM, CDR2 ANQGSEA. The variable domain in full, completed from reference TRBV29-1 and TRBJ1-6, reads SAVISQKPSRDICQRGTSLTIQCQVDSQVTMMFWYRQQPGQSLTLIATANQGSEATYESGFVIDKFPISRPNLTFSTLTVSNMSPEDSSIYLCSVGDTDNSPLHFGNGTRLTVT.

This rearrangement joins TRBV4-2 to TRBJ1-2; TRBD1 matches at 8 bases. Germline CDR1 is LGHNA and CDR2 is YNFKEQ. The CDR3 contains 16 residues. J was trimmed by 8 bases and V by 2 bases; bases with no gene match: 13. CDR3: CASSQPGQGGQWGYTF. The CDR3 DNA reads TGTGCCAGCAGCCAACCTGGACAGGGTGGGCAGTGGGGCTACACCTTC.

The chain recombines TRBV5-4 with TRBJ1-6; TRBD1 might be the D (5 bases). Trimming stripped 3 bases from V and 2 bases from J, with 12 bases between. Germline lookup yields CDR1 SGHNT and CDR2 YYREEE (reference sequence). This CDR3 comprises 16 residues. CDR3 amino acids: CASSSTATTYNSPLHF. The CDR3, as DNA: TGTGCCAGCAGCTCGACAGCAACCACCTATAATTCACCCCTCCACTTT.

The DNA for the CDR3 is TGTGCCAGCAGCTTTCAGGGTCCCTACAATGAGCAGTTCTTC. It specifies CASSFQGPYNEQFF. The J gene is TRBJ2-1, the V gene TRBV7-9, with a tentative D call TRBD1 (5 bases). The V gene's germline CDR1 is SEHNR and CDR2 FQNEAQ (reference sequence). The CDR3 loop spans 14 amino acids. V lost 3 bases to trimming and J lost 2 bases, with 8 bases between them.